What follows are 32 T cell receptor beta chains derived from one specimen sequenced in a study of T cell responses to AZD1222 COVID-19 vaccine. Method: immunoSEQ multiplex PCR; TCRdb's copy keeps in-frame clones and lacks some. The table shows around 85,000 clones, with 80% to 90% occurring only once. The sequencing used peripheral blood, collected on day 0 of AZD1222 vaccination. These TCRs come from an adult in good health.

The J gene is TRBJ1-5, the V gene TRBV15; perhaps TRBD1 as D (5 bases). The V and J ends lost 0 bases and 0 bases respectively, with 21 bases between them. The CDR3 length is 20 residues. The V gene's germline CDR1 is LNHNV and CDR2 YYDKDF (reference sequence). The CDR3 loop reads CATSRDSLRRGEYSNQPQHF. Here the CDR3 DNA reads TGTGCCACCAGCAGAGATTCGCTACGTCGGGGGGAGTATAGCAATCAGCCCCAGCATTTT.

Ten or more counts support this clone. The chain has TRBV5-8 and TRBJ1-1, with D possibly TRBD1 on 5 matching bases. The CDR3 is 13 amino acids. Trimming removed 3 bases at V and 7 bases at J, with 13 bases between. The germline V gene has CDR1 SGHTS and CDR2 YDEGEE. The CDR3 DNA reads TGTGCCAGCAGCTATCCCTGGAGGGGTGAAGCTTTCTTT. Protein: CASSYPWRGEAFF. The full variable domain, its missing parts supplied by reference TRBV5-8 and TRBJ1-1, is EAGVTQSPTHLIKTRGQQATLRCSPISGHTSVYWYQQALGLGLQFLLWYDEGEERNRGNFPPRFSGRQFPNYSSELNVNALELEDSALYLCASSYPWRGEAFFGQGTRLTVV.

The table lists this clone with a few counts. CDR3: CASRPRQGPSYEQYF. In nucleotides, the CDR3 is TGTGCCAGCAGACCTAGACAGGGGCCATCCTACGAGCAGTACTTC. This rearrangement joins TRBV7-8 to TRBJ2-7; TRBD1 aligns across 8 bases. CDR1 and CDR2 (germline): SGHVS, FQNEAQ. This CDR3 contains 15 residues. The trim removed 6 bases at V and 1 base at J, leaving 8 bases unmatched.

The CDR3 loop is CATRDSSNEKLFF. Written as DNA, the CDR3 is TGTGCCACCCGGGACAGTAGTAATGAAAAACTGTTTTTT. The chain is built from TRBV6-6 and TRBJ1-4, with 7 bases fitting TRBD1. Germline CDR1 MNHNY, CDR2 SVGAGI (reference sequence). The CDR3 consists of 13 residues. V was pared by 10 bases and J by 4 bases, with 6 bases of the junction left unmatched.

This clone has at least ten counts. J is TRBJ2-7 and V is TRBV6-5; TRBD1 aligns across 8 bases. The CDR3 loop spans 13 amino acids. Germline lookup yields CDR1 MNHEY and CDR2 SVGAGI. The J segment lost 0 bases and the V segment lost 8 bases, leaving 3 bases of the junction unmatched. This chain's CDR3 is CASLTGVSYEQYF. As DNA, the CDR3 is TGTGCCAGCTTGACAGGGGTCTCCTACGAGCAGTACTTC.

This chain links TRBV16 with TRBJ1-5; possibly TRBD1 for D (5 bases). CDR1 is KGHSY and CDR2 is FQNENV in the germline V gene. V lost 4 bases and J 0 bases, leaving 10 bases between the germline ends. This CDR3 is 15 amino acids long. The CDR3 DNA follows: TGTGCCAGCAGCCGGGGGGGTTATAGCAATCAGCCCCAGCATTTT. It is translated as CASSRGGYSNQPQHF.

The rearrangement uses TRBV14 and TRBJ2-3; D gene unclear. Trimming removed 0 bases from V and 14 bases from J, with 15 bases in between. This CDR3 is 13 amino acids long. The V gene's germline CDR1 is SGHDN and CDR2 FVKESK. The CDR3 region is CASSQDPRTGRYF. The CDR3 DNA reads as TGTGCCAGCAGCCAAGATCCCCGTACTGGACGGTATTTT.

The chain is built from TRBV3-1 (or the pseudogene TRBV3-2) and TRBJ2-5; TRBD1 is a possible D gene (6 bases). Germline V gives CDR1 LGHDT, CDR2 YNNKEL (reference sequence). This CDR3 is 16 amino acids long. The V end lost 3 bases, the J end lost 0 bases, and 14 bases lay between the germline ends. For the CDR3, the DNA is TGTGCCAGCAGCCACAAACGGGACACACACCAAGAGACCCAGTACTTC. Amino acids: CASSHKRDTHQETQYF.

V usage is TRBV12-2 and J usage is TRBJ2-1. TRBV12-2 is given as a pseudogene. This CDR3 is built from 11 residues. The chain's CDR3 is CASRLEVTTFF. DNA for the CDR3: TGTGCAAGTCGCTTAGAAGTGACGACGTTCTTC.

This clone was seen a few times. Here the CDR3 DNA reads TGTGCCAGCAGCCAAGACAGGGATTGGACCTACGAGCAGTACTTC. Translating gives CASSQDRDWTYEQYF. The rearrangement uses TRBV6-5 and TRBJ2-7; 7 nucleotides agree with TRBD1. The germline CDR1 and CDR2 sequences are MNHEY and SVGAGI. The CDR3 has 15 residues. The trim removed 6 bases at V and 2 bases at J, leaving 10 bases unmatched.

V is TRBV18 and J is TRBJ2-3, with D tentatively TRBD1 (6 bases). The CDR3 length is 15 residues. Looked up from germline, CDR1 is KGHSH and CDR2 is LQKENI. Trimming took 3 bases from V and 2 from J, leaving 12 bases between them. The CDR3 region is CASSPRQEITDTQYF. The CDR3 nucleotides are TGTGCCAGCTCACCGAGACAGGAGATCACAGATACGCAGTATTTT.

The rearrangement links TRBV3-1 (or the pseudogene TRBV3-2) to TRBJ1-4, with D unclear. Germline CDR1 LGHDT, CDR2 YNNKEL (reference sequence). Trimming stripped 3 bases from V and 7 bases from J, with 12 bases between. The CDR3 has 14 amino acids. The CDR3 spells CASSHLGTAEKLFF. In DNA, the CDR3 is TGTGCCAGCAGCCATTTGGGAACAGCTGAAAAACTGTTTTTT.

This sequence joins TRBV30 and TRBJ1-3; a possible D gene is TRBD1 (5 bases). V was clipped by 7 bases and J by 4 bases, with 11 bases between them. This CDR3 spans 12 amino acids. Germline V gene sequence: CDR1 GTSNPN, CDR2 SVGIG (reference sequence). The CDR3 DNA is TGTGCCTACGCAGGGTACGGAAACACCATATATTTT. This codes for CAYAGYGNTIYF.

The chain joins TRBV9 to TRBJ1-1; tentative D call: TRBD1 (5 bases). The CDR3 extends over 12 amino acids. Germline V gene lookup returns CDR1 SGDLS and CDR2 YYNGEE. V was pared by 3 bases and J by 4 bases, with 7 bases between. The CDR3 bases are TGTGCCAGCAGCGAAACAGGCACTGAAGCTTTCTTT. It encodes CASSETGTEAFF. The full variable domain, with the rest looked up from reference TRBV9 and TRBJ1-1, is DSGVTQTPKHLITATGQRVTLRCSPRSGDLSVYWYQQSLDQGLQFLIQYYNGEERAKGNILERFSAQQFPDLHSELNLSSLELGDSALYFCASSETGTEAFFGQGTRLTVV.

The V and J genes are TRBV10-3 and TRBJ1-2, with D unclear. Trimming removed 1 base from V and 2 bases from J, with 11 bases in between. The CDR3 is made up of 15 amino acids. CDR1 is ENHRY and CDR2 is SYGVKD in the germline V gene. For the CDR3, the DNA is TGTGCCATCAGTGAGTGGCAGGTAGTGAACTATGGCTACACCTTC. Its translation is CAISEWQVVNYGYTF.

The chain is built from TRBV19 and TRBJ1-1, with unresolved D. Germline values: CDR1 LNHDA, CDR2 SQIVND (reference sequence). The CDR3 consists of 13 residues. V shed 5 bases and J shed 4 bases, with 11 bases lying between them. The CDR3: CASSPGSGTEAFF. The CDR3 bases are TGTGCCAGTAGTCCCGGGAGCGGCACTGAAGCTTTCTTT.

This clone appeared a few times. The chain uses TRBV6-5 and TRBJ2-7, with D maybe TRBD2 (6 bases). Germline V lookup: CDR1 MNHEY, CDR2 SVGAGI. The CDR3 is 15 residues long. Trimming cost V 8 bases and J 5 bases, with 22 bases left between them. CDR3 bases: TGTGCCAGCGGCCGGAGGGGCTTCAGGTCTCACGAGCAGTACTTC. Translated: CASGRRGFRSHEQYF.

The rearrangement joins TRBV7-2 to TRBJ1-2; D remains unclear. The CDR3 covers 13 residues. Germline CDR1 SGHTA, CDR2 FQGNSA. Trimming left V 4 bases short and J 2 bases short, with 8 bases between. The CDR3 spells CASSYDKNYGYTF. CDR3 coding DNA: TGTGCCAGCAGCTACGACAAGAACTATGGCTACACCTTC. Combining the CDR3 with reference TRBV7-2 and TRBJ1-2 gives the whole variable domain GAGVSQSPSNKVTEKGKDVELRCDPISGHTALYWYRQSLGQGLEFLIYFQGNSAPDKSGLPSDRFSAERTGGSVSTLTIQRTQQEDSAVYLCASSYDKNYGYTFGSGTRLTVV.

The chain uses TRBV2 and TRBJ1-2; D is perhaps TRBD1 (5 bases). Germline loops: CDR1 SNHLY, CDR2 FYNNEI. The CDR3 is 12 amino acids. V lost 6 bases and J lost 5, with 10 bases in between. CDR3 sequence (DNA): TGTGCCAGCAGACAGGCCGATTATGGCTACACCTTC. Translation gives CASRQADYGYTF.

The chain joins TRBV5-5 to TRBJ2-5; D gene unclear. Germline CDR1 SGHKS, CDR2 YYEKEE (reference sequence). V lost 4 bases and J 0 bases, leaving 16 bases between the germline ends. This CDR3 has 16 amino acids. The CDR3: CASSPRPFTNQETQYF. The CDR3 nucleotides are TGTGCCAGCAGCCCTAGACCCTTTACCAACCAAGAGACCCAGTACTTC. Combining the CDR3 with reference TRBV5-5 and TRBJ2-5 gives the whole variable domain DAGVTQSPTHLIKTRGQQVTLRCSPISGHKSVSWYQQVLGQGPQFIFQYYEKEERGRGNFPDRFSARQFPNYSSELNVNALLLGDSALYLCASSPRPFTNQETQYFGPGTRLLVL.

This chain uses TRBV7-2 with TRBJ1-1; 7 bases fit TRBD1. This CDR3 spans 15 amino acids. Looked up from germline, CDR1 is SGHTA and CDR2 is FQGNSA. After removal of 2 bases from V and 2 bases from J, the junction contained 5 bases not matched to a gene. The CDR3 here is CASSLQGVENTEAFF. CDR3 DNA: TGTGCCAGCAGCTTACAGGGGGTAGAAAACACTGAAGCTTTCTTT.

This clone has a handful of counts. The chain uses TRBV5-6 and TRBJ1-1, with a possible D match to TRBD1 (6 bases). The V end was cut by 2 bases, the J end by 7 bases, with 15 bases between. Germline V gene lookup returns CDR1 SGHDT and CDR2 YYEEEE. The CDR3 contains 14 residues. The CDR3 loop reads CASSFTGSSIEAFF. CDR3 in DNA: TGTGCCAGCAGCTTTACAGGGAGTTCTATTGAAGCTTTCTTT.

This chain connects TRBV18 to TRBJ1-1; no firm D call. Germline CDR1 reads KGHSH; CDR2 reads LQKENI. The CDR3 is 15 residues long. Trimming took 0 bases from V and 0 from J, leaving 8 bases between them. CDR3 loop: CASSPPSVLNTEAFF. DNA for the CDR3: TGTGCCAGCTCACCACCATCGGTCTTGAACACTGAAGCTTTCTTT.

The rearrangement links TRBV7-2 to TRBJ2-5; 7 nucleotides line up with TRBD1. Germline V lookup: CDR1 SGHTA, CDR2 FQGNSA. The junction had 6 bases not matched to a gene; V was cut back by 0 bases and J by 5 bases. The CDR3 consists of 15 residues. The DNA of the CDR3 is TGTGCCAGCAGCTTAGCCCAGACAGGGTTTGAGACCCAGTACTTC. Protein: CASSLAQTGFETQYF.

This chain joins TRBV10-1 and TRBJ2-4, with 7 positions matching TRBD1. V lost 0 bases to trimming and J lost 2 bases; unmatched junction nucleotides: 7. The CDR3 runs 17 residues. Germline V CDR1 and CDR2: WNHNN, SYGVQD (reference sequence). CDR3 nucleotides: TGCGCCAGCAGTGAGTCGGGGTCAGGGGGATCCAAAAACATTCAGTACTTC. It codes for CASSESGSGGSKNIQYF.

This clone was seen more than once but under ten times. Here the CDR3 DNA reads TGTGCCAGTAGTGAAACCGGGGCAATACCCGGGGAGCTGTTTTTT. Translated: CASSETGAIPGELFF. The rearrangement links TRBV19 to TRBJ2-2; D possibly uses TRBD1 or TRBD2 (5 bases each). The CDR3 loop spans 15 amino acids. Deletions cut 5 bases from V and 6 bases from J, with 16 bases between. Germline V gene data show CDR1 as LNHDA and CDR2 as SQIVND (reference sequence).

Here the CDR3 DNA reads TGTGCCAGCAGCCCACTGGACAGGGGTCAGGCCGGGGAGCTGTTTTTT. This encodes CASSPLDRGQAGELFF. This rearrangement joins TRBV5-4 to TRBJ2-2; 9 nucleotides line up with TRBD1. Trimming took 4 bases from V and 6 from J; bases not matched to a gene: 10. This CDR3 contains 16 residues. Per the germline V gene, CDR1 is SGHNT and CDR2 is YYREEE (reference sequence).

Written as DNA, the CDR3 is TGTGCCAGCAGCCCAGGACTGGTCACAGATACGCAGTATTTT. Protein product: CASSPGLVTDTQYF. This chain uses TRBV5-6 with TRBJ2-3; a possible D gene is TRBD2 (5 bases). Germline V lookup: CDR1 SGHDT, CDR2 YYEEEE. The CDR3 contains 14 residues. The V gene lost 4 bases and the J gene lost 2 bases, with 11 bases spanning the gap.

The chain joins TRBV4-2 to TRBJ2-6; D possibly matches TRBD1 or TRBD2 (5 bases each). The CDR3 runs 19 residues. Germline lookup yields CDR1 LGHNA and CDR2 YNFKEQ. Between the trimmed V and J ends, which lost 0 bases and 3 bases, there was a span of 18 bases. The DNA for the CDR3 is TGTGCCAGCAGCCAAGATCTCGCTTGGGGGAACGGTGGGGCCAACGTCCTGACTTTC. As protein: CASSQDLAWGNGGANVLTF.

This chain uses TRBV9 with TRBJ2-3, with TRBD2 matching over 12 bases. CDR3 length: 16 residues. With 0 bases clipped from V and 5 bases from J, the junction kept 4 bases outside the gene matches. Per germline, CDR1 SGDLS and CDR2 YYNGEE. In DNA form, the CDR3 reads TGTGCCAGCAGCGTAGGAGAGGGACTAGCGGGAGATACGCAGTATTTT. Translating it yields CASSVGEGLAGDTQYF. The whole variable domain, filled in from reference TRBV9 and TRBJ2-3, reads DSGVTQTPKHLITATGQRVTLRCSPRSGDLSVYWYQQSLDQGLQFLIQYYNGEERAKGNILERFSAQQFPDLHSELNLSSLELGDSALYFCASSVGEGLAGDTQYFGPGTRLTVL.

This clone was seen a handful of times. V and J are TRBV2 and TRBJ2-1; TRBD2 aligns across 7 bases. The CDR3 has 14 amino acids. J lost 7 bases, V lost 6 bases, and 9 bases had no gene match. Looked up from germline, CDR1 is SNHLY and CDR2 is FYNNEI. The CDR3 DNA is TGTGCCAGCAGGATCGAAGCGGGAAAAAATGAGCAGTTCTTC. This sequence encodes CASRIEAGKNEQFF.

The gene calls are TRBV7-9 and TRBJ1-6; 9 positions match TRBD1. The germline CDR1 and CDR2 sequences are SEHNR and FQNEAQ (reference sequence). The junction had 3 bases not matched to a gene; V was cut back by 3 bases and J by 6 bases. The CDR3 is 15 amino acids. CDR3 bases: TGTGCCAGCAGCTTGGGACAGGGATTTAATTCACCCCTCCACTTT. This codes for CASSLGQGFNSPLHF. The whole variable domain, remainder taken from reference TRBV7-9 and TRBJ1-6, is DTGVSQNPRHKITKRGQNVTFRCDPISEHNRLYWYRQTLGQGPEFLTYFQNEAQLEKSRLLSDRFSAERPKGSFSTLEIQRTEQGDSAMYLCASSLGQGFNSPLHFGNGTRLTVT.